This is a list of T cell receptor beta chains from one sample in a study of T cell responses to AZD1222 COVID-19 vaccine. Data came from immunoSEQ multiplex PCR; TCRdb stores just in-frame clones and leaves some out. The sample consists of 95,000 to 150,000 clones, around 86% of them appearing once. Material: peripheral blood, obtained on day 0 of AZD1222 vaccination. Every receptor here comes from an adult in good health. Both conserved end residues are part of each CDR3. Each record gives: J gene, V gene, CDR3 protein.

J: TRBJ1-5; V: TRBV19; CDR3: CASSIQDSNQPQHF
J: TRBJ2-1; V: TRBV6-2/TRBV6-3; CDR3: CASSPRGTSGPWGPNEQFF
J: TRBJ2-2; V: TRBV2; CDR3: CASRDRDRVIAGELFF
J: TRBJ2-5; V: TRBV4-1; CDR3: CASSQDGTGGETQYF
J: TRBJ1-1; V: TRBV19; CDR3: CASSTPGYTEAFF
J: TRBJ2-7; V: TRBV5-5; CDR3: CASSPGGGYEQYF
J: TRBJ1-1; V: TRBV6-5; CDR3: CASSQTNTEAFF
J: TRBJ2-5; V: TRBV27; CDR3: CASSLLAAQETQYF
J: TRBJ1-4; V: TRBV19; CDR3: CASSSTGTNEKLFF
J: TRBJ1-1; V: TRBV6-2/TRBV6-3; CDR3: CASSYPAAGTEAFF
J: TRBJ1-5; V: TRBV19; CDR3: CASSIGGGRKDNQPQHF
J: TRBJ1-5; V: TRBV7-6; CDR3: CASSRGQGNQPQHF
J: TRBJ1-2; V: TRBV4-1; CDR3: CASSQDRDGSYGYTF
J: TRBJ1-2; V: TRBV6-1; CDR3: CASSEARVGQGNYGYTF
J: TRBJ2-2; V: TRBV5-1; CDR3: CASSLFGTEGAGSYTGELFF
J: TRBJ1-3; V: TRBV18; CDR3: CASSSGVGSSGNTIYF
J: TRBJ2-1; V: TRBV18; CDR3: CASSQSNLAGGNEQFF
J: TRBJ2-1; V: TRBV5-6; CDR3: CASSSQGGIGEQFF
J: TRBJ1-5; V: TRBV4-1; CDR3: CASSQWAERQSQPQHF
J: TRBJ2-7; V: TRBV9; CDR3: CASSVGAGTSYEQYF
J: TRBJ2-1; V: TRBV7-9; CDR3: CASRPGDEQFF
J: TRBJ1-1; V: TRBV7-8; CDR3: CASSAARLPNTEAFF
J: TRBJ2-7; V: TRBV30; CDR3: CAWSALVLRTGGAGEQYF
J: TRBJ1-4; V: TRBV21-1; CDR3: CASSKETGDATNEKLFF